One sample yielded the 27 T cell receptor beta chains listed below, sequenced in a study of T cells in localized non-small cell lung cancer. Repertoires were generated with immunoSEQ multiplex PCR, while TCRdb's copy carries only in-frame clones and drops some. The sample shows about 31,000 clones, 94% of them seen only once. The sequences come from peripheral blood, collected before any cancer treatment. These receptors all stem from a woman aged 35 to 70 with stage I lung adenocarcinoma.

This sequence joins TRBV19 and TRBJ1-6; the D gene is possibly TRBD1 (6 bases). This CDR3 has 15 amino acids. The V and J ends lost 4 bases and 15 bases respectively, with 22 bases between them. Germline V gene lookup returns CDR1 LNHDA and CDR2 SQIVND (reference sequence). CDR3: CASSTSRDGGGLLHF. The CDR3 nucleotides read TGTGCCAGTAGTACGTCCCGGGACGGAGGGGGACTCCTCCACTTT.

CDR3 loop: CASSIESMGLGAQFF. Here the CDR3 DNA reads TGTGCCAGTAGTATAGAGTCCATGGGACTAGGGGCGCAGTTCTTC. This chain joins TRBV19 and TRBJ2-1; 8 bases align to TRBD2. The V gene's germline CDR1 is LNHDA and CDR2 SQIVND (reference sequence). The CDR3 runs 15 residues. Trimming cost V 0 bases and J 12 bases; bases outside gene matches: 10.

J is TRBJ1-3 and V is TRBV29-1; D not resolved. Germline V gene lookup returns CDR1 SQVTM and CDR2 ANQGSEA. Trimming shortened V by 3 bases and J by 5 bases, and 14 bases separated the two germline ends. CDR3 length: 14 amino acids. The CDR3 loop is CSVEPRTVRNTIYF. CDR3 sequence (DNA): TGCAGCGTTGAGCCCCGGACGGTTAGAAACACCATATATTTT.

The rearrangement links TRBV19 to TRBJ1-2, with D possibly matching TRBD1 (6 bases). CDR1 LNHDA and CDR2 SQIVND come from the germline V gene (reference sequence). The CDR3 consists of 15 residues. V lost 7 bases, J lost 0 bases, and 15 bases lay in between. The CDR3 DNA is TGTGCCAGTAACCCCGGGACAACCGCTAACTATGGCTACACCTTC. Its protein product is CASNPGTTANYGYTF.

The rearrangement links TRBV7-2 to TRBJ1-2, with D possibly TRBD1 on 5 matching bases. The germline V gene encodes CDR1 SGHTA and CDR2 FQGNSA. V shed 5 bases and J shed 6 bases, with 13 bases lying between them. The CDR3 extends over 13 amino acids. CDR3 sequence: CASSPQGMDGYTF. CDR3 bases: TGTGCCAGCAGCCCTCAGGGTATGGATGGCTACACCTTC.

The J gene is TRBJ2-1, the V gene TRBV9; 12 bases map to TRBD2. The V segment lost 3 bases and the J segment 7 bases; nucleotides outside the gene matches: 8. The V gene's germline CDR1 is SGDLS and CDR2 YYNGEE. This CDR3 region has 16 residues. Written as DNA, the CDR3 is TGTGCCAGCAGCGCCCGGGGACTAGCGGGCGTAAATGAGCAGTTCTTC. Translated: CASSARGLAGVNEQFF.

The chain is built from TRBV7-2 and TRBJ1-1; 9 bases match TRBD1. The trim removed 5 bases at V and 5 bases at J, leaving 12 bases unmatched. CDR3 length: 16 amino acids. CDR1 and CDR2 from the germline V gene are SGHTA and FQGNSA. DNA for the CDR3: TGTGCCAGCAGCCCCCGACAGGGGGAAGTTTGGACTGAAGCTTTCTTT. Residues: CASSPRQGEVWTEAFF.

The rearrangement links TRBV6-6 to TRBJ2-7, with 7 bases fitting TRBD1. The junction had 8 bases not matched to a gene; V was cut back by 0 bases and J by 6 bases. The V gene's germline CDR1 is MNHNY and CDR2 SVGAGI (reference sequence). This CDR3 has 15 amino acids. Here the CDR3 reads CASSYSTSRGFEQYF. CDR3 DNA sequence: TGTGCCAGCAGTTACTCGACCAGCAGGGGGTTCGAGCAGTACTTC.

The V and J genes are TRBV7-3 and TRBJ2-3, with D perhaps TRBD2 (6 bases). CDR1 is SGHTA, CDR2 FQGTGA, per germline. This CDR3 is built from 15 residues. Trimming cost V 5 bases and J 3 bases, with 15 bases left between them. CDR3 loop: CASSRGARWTDTQYF. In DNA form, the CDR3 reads TGTGCCAGCAGCCGCGGGGCCAGGTGGACAGATACGCAGTATTTT.

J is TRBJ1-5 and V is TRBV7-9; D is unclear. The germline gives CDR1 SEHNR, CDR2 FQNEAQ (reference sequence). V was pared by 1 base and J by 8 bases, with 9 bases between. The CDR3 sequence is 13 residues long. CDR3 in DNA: TGTGCCAGCAGCTTAGAGGTGACGGAGCCCCAGCATTTT. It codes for CASSLEVTEPQHF.

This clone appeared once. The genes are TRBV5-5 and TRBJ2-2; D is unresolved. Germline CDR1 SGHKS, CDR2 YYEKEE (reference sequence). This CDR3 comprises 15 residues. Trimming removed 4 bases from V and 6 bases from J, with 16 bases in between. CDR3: CASSPDLIMAGELFF. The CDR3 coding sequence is TGTGCCAGCAGCCCCGACTTGATTATGGCCGGGGAGCTGTTTTTT.

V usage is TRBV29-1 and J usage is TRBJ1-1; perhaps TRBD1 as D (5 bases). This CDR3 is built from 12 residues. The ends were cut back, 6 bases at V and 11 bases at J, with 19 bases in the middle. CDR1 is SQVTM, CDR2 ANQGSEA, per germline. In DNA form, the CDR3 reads TGCAGCGTACGCCGGGACGCGGGGGAGGCTTTCTTT. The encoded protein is CSVRRDAGEAFF.

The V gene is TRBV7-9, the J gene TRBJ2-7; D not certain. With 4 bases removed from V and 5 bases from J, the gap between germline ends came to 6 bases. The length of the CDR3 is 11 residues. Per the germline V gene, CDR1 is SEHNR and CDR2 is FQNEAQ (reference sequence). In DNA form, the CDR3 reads TGTGCCAGCAGCTGGACGAACGAGCAGTACTTC. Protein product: CASSWTNEQYF.

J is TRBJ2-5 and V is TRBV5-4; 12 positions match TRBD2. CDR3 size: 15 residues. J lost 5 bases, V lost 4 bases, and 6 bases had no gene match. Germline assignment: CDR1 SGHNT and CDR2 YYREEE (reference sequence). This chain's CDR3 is CASSTRTSGVETQYF. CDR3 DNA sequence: TGTGCCAGCAGCACCCGGACTAGCGGGGTCGAGACCCAGTACTTC.

The CDR3 is CASSIVGVYEQYF. As DNA, the CDR3 is TGTGCCAGTAGTATCGTGGGGGTTTACGAGCAGTACTTC. V and J are TRBV19 and TRBJ2-7; D tentatively reads TRBD1 or TRBD2 (5 bases each). V was clipped by 3 bases and J by 4 bases, with 10 bases between them. The CDR3 covers 13 residues. CDR1 is LNHDA, CDR2 SQIVND, per germline (reference sequence).

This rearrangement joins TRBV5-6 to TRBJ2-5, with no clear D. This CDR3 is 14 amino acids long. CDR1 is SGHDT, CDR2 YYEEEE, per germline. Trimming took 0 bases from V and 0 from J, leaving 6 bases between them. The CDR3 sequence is CASSLDSYQETQYF. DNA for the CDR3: TGTGCCAGCAGCTTGGACAGCTACCAAGAGACCCAGTACTTC.

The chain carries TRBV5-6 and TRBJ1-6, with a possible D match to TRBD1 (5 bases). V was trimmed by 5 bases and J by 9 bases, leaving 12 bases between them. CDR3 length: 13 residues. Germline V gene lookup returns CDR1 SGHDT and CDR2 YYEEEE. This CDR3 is CASRHRQSSPLHF. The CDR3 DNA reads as TGTGCCAGCAGGCACCGACAGAGTTCACCCCTCCACTTT.

CDR3 in DNA: TGCGCCAGCAGCTTCTCGGGGGCAGGGAAGAACACTGAAGCTTTCTTT. Protein: CASSFSGAGKNTEAFF. The J gene is TRBJ1-1, the V gene TRBV5-1, with D perhaps TRBD1 (6 bases). The CDR3 covers 16 residues. The V end was cut by 2 bases, the J end by 1 base, with 15 bases between. Germline CDR1 is SGHRS and CDR2 is YFSETQ.

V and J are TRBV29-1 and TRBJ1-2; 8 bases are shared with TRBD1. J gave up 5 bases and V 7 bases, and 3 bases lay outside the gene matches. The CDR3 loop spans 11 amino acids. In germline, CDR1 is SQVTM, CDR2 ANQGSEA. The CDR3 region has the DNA TGCAGCGAATGGACAGGGTATGGCTACACCTTC. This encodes CSEWTGYGYTF.

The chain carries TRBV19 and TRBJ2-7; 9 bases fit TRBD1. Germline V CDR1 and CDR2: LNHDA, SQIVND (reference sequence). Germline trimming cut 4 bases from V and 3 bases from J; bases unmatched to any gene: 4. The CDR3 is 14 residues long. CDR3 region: CASSKPGQGYEQYF. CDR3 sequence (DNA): TGTGCCAGTAGTAAACCGGGACAGGGCTACGAGCAGTACTTC.

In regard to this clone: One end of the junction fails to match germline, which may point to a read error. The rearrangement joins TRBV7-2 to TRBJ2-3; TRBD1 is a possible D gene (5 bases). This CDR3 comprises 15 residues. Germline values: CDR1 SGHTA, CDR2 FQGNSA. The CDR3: CASSSDSFLTNTQYF. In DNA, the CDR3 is TGTGCCAGCAGCTCCGACAGCTTCCTCACAAATACGCAGTATTTT.

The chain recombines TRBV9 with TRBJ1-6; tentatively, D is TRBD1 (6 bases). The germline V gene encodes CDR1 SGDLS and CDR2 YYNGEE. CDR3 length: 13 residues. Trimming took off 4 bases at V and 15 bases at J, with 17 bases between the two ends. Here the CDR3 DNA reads TGTGCCAGCAGCCCGGGGGCACTTGAGGTCCTCCACTTT. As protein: CASSPGALEVLHF.

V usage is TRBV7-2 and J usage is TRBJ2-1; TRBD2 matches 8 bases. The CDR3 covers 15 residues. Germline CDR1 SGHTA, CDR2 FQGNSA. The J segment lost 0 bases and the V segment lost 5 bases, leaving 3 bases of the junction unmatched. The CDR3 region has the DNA TGTGCCAGCAGCATTAGCGGGGCCTCCTACAATGAGCAGTTCTTC. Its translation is CASSISGASYNEQFF.

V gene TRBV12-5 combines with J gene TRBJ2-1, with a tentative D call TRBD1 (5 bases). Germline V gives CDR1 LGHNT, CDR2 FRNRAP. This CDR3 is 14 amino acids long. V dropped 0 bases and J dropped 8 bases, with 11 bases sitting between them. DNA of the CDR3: TGTGCTAGTGGTTTGGTACAAGGGGTCTATGAGCAGTTCTTC. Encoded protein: CASGLVQGVYEQFF.

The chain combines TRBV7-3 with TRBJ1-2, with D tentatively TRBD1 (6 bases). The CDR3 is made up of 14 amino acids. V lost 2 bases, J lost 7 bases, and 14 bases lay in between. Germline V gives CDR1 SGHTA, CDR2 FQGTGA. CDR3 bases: TGTGCCAGCAGCTTAGGGGGCTCGAGTGGTGGCTACACCTTC. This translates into CASSLGGSSGGYTF.

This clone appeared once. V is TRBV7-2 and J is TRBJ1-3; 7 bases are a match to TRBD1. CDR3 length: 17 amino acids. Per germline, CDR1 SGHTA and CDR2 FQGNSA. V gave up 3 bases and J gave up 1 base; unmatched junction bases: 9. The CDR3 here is CASSFLDGTESGNTIYF. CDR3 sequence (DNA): TGTGCCAGCAGCTTCTTGGATGGGACAGAATCTGGAAACACCATATATTTT.

This CDR3 is CASGADRGQRGYTF. In DNA form, the CDR3 reads TGTGCCAGCGGAGCAGACAGGGGGCAAAGAGGCTACACCTTC. This chain connects TRBV27 to TRBJ1-2; TRBD1 aligns across 10 bases. CDR3 length: 14 amino acids. Trimming at V came to 8 bases and at J to 8 bases, leaving 11 bases not matched to a gene. CDR1 and CDR2 (germline): MNHEY, SMNVEV (reference sequence).